The entry below gives a single T cell receptor beta chain sequence along with its context. Researchers sorted participants into cohorts using their self-reported clinical history. Recovered participants had two consecutive negative NP/OP PCR tests, healthcare professional clearance, or symptom resolution. These data originate in a study of blood T cell repertoires in COVID-19. Per the authors' pipeline: Amplified reference gene primers provided the basis for estimating nucleated cell counts. TCRdb's copy holds only in-frame clones and misses some; the assay was immunoSEQ multiplex PCR. From that table come the V and J calls and clone size; the DNA was used to work out D and trimming. Of fewer than 300,000 clones in the sample, 85% were seen once. The clonotype comes from a woman aged 50 to 60 who had recovered from COVID-19. The sequencing input was PBMCs or T cells enriched from blood (not recorded which).

The chain's CDR3 is CASSLGLAASTDTQYF. The CDR3 nucleotides read TGTGCCAGCAGCTTGGGACTAGCGGCTAGCACAGATACGCAGTATTTT. This rearrangement joins TRBV5-5 to TRBJ2-3, with 9 positions matching TRBD2. This CDR3 comprises 16 residues. Trimming removed 0 bases from V and 0 bases from J; junction bases left unmatched: 2. Germline V gene sequence: CDR1 SGHKS, CDR2 YYEKEE (reference sequence).